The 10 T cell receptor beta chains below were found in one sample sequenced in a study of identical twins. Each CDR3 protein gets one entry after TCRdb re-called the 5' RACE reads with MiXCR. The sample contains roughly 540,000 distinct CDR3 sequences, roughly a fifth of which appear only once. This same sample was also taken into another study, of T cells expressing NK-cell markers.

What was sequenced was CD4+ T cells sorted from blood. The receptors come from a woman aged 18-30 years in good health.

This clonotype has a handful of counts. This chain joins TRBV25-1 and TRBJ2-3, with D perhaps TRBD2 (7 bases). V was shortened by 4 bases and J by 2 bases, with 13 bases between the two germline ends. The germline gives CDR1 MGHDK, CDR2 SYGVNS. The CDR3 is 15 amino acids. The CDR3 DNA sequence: TGTGCCAGCAGTGCTGGAGCGGGACACACAGATACGCAGTATTTT. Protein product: CASSAGAGHTDTQYF.

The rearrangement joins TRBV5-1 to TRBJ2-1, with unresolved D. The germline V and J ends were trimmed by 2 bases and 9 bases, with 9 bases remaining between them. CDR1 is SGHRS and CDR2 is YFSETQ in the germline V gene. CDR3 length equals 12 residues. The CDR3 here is CASSLRYPEQFF. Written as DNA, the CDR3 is TGCGCCAGCAGCTTAAGGTACCCTGAGCAGTTCTTC.

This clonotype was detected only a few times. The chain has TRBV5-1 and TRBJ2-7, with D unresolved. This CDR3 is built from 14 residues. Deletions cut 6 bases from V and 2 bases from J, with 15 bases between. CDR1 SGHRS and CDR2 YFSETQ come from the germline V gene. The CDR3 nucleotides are TGCGCCAGCAACGAGGTCGGGCACACCTACGAGCAGTACTTC. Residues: CASNEVGHTYEQYF.

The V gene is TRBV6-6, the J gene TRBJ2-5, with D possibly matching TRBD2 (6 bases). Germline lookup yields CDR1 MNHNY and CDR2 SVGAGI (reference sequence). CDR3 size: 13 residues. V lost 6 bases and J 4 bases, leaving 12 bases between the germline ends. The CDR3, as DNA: TGTGCCAGCAGGCAGCCGGGGGTAGAGACCCAGTACTTC. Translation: CASRQPGVETQYF.

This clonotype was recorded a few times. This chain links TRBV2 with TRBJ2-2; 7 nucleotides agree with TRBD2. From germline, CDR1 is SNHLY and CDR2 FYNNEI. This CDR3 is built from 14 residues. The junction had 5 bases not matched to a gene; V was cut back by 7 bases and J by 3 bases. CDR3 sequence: CASNAGEYTGELFF. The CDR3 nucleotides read TGTGCCAGCAATGCGGGAGAGTACACCGGGGAGCTGTTTTTT.

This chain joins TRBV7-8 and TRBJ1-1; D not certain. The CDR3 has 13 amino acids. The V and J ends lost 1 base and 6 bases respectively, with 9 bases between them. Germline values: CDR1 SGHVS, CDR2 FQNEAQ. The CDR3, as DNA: TGTGCCAGCAGCTTAGACTACGGCGCTGAAGCTTTCTTT. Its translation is CASSLDYGAEAFF.

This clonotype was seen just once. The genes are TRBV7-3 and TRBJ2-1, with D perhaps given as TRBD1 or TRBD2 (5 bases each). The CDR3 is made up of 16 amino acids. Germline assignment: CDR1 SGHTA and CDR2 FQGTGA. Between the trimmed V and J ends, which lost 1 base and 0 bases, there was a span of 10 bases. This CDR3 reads CASSLMAGSSYNEQFF. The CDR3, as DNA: TGTGCCAGCAGCTTAATGGCAGGGAGCTCCTACAATGAGCAGTTCTTC.

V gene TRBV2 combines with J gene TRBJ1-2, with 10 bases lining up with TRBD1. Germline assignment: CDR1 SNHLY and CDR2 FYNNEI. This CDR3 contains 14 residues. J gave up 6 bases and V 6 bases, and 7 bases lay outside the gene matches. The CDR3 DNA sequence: TGTGCCAGCAGCGGGGGACAGGGGACCCATGGCTACACCTTC. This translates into CASSGGQGTHGYTF.

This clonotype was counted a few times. CDR3 sequence reads: CASRGPGRDGDNEQFF. The CDR3 DNA is TGTGCCAGCAGAGGGCCGGGACGGGACGGGGACAATGAGCAGTTCTTC. The chain couples TRBV7-2 to TRBJ2-1; either TRBD1 or TRBD2 may supply D (5 bases each). The V end was cut by 6 bases, the J end by 5 bases, with 20 bases between. In germline, CDR1 is SGHTA, CDR2 FQGNSA. CDR3 length: 16 residues.

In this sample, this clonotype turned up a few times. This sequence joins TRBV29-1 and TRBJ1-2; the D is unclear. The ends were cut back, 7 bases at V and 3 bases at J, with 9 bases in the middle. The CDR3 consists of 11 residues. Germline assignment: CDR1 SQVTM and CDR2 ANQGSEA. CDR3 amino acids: CSADGDYGYTF. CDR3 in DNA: TGCAGCGCCGACGGAGACTATGGCTACACCTTC.